This T cell receptor beta chain emerged from a study of CD8+ T cells in alopecia areata. Germline V gives CDR1 GTSNPN, CDR2 SVGIG (reference sequence). Trimming left V 2 bases short and J 6 bases short, with 8 bases between. There are 11 residues in the CDR3. Following extraction, RNA underwent reverse transcription to cDNA, which served as the sequencing template. Libraries were prepared by immunoSEQ multiplex PCR; TCRdb keeps only in-frame clonotypes and omits some of them. The repertoire holds 90,000 to 120,000 clones, 80% to 85% seen once, with 20% to 25% in the top ten. Treatment given: oral pan-JAK inhibitor, 5-10 mg twice daily.

V is TRBV30 and J is TRBJ2-7; D unclear. The source was CD8+ T cells sorted from blood, collected at week 24, from a patient treated with tofacitinib. The TCR comes from a human donor with alopecia areata. CDR3 sequence (DNA): TGTGCCTGGAGTTGGGGTTCCGAGCAGTACTTC. Amino acids: CAWSWGSEQYF.